This T cell receptor beta chain was captured in a study of OX40 agonist ivuxolimab in advanced cancers. Germline CDR1 reads SEHNR; CDR2 reads FQNEAQ (reference sequence). V lost 4 bases to trimming and J lost 4 bases; unmatched junction nucleotides: 4. This CDR3 contains 14 residues. Here immunoSEQ multiplex PCR was the method, and the copy in TCRdb shows in-frame clones only, minus some. The table shows 79,000 or so clones, with roughly nine tenths occurring only once. This chain links TRBV7-9 with TRBJ2-5; 9 positions match TRBD1. The TCR comes from an adult with an advanced solid tumor such as melanoma, head and neck, liver or kidney cancer. Specimen: CD4+ or CD8+ T cells sorted from blood, collected in a trial of the OX40 agonist ivuxolimab. The CDR3 region is CASSSGQGRETQYF. The CDR3 DNA reads TGTGCCAGCAGCTCGGGACAGGGAAGAGAGACCCAGTACTTC.